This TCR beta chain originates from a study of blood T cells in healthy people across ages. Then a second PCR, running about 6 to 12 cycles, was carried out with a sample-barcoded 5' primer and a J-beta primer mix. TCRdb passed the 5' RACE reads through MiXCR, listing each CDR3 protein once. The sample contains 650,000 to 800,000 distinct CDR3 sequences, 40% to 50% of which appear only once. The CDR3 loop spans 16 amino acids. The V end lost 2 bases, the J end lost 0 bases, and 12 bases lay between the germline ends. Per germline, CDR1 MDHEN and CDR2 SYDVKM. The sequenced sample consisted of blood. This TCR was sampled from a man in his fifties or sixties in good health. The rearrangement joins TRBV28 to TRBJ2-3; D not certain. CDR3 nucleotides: TGTGCCAGCAGTTTACCACCGGACCGAAGCACAGATACGCAGTATTTT. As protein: CASSLPPDRSTDTQYF.